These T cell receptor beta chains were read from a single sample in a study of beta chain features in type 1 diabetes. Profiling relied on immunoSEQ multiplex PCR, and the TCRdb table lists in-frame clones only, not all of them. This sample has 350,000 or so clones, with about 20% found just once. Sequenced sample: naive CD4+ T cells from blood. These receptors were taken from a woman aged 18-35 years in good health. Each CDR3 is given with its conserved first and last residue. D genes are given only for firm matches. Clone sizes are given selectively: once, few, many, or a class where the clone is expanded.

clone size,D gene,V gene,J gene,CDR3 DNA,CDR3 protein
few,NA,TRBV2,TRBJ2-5,TGTGCCAGCAGTGAGGAGGCAGACCAAGGAACCCAGTACTTC,CASSEEADQGTQYF
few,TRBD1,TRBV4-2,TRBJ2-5,TGTGCCAGCAGCCGGGAGTGGACAGGGGGACGGTACCAAGAGACCCAGTACTTC,CASSREWTGGRYQETQYF
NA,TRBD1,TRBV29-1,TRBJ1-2,TGCAGCGGGGGGGACAGAAGCTATGGCTACACCTTC,CSGGDRSYGYTF
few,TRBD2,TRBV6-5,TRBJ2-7,TGTGCCAGCACCAAAACTAGCGGGGGATACGAGCAGTACTTC,CASTKTSGGYEQYF
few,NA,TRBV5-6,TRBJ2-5,TGTGCCAGCAGCTTGGGAACTAGTGAAGAGACCCAGTACTTC,CASSLGTSEETQYF
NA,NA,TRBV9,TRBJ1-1,TGTGCCAGCAGCGTTCCCACACCGAACACTGAAGCTTTCTTT,CASSVPTPNTEAFF
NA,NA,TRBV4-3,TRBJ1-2,TGCGCCAGCAGCCAAGCCCGGGGTACTAACTATGGCTACACCTTC,CASSQARGTNYGYTF
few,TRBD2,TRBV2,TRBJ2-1,TGTGCCAGCAACCGAGCGGGGGGGCCAAACAATGAGCAGTTCTTC,CASNRAGGPNNEQFF
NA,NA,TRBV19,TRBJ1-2,TGTGCCAGTAGTATAGTGGGAGGGACCCATGGCTACACCTTC,CASSIVGGTHGYTF
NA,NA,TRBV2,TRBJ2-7,TGTGCCAGCAGTAAGACAGGTAACGAGCAGTACTTC,CASSKTGNEQYF